The text below deals with one TCR beta chain. The sample originates from a study of T cell responses to AZD1222 COVID-19 vaccine. TCRdb's copy holds only in-frame clones and misses some; the assay was immunoSEQ multiplex PCR. The sample holds under 80,000 clones, 88% seen once. The TCR originated in an adult in good health. This specimen consisted of peripheral blood, obtained on day 0 of AZD1222 vaccination.

The CDR3 DNA is TGTGCCAGCAGCACCTGGACAGGACCGTCCTACGAGCAGTACTTC. Residues: CASSTWTGPSYEQYF. V usage is TRBV11-2 and J usage is TRBJ2-7; 7 bases match TRBD1. Per the germline V gene, CDR1 is SGHAT and CDR2 is FQNNGV. The CDR3 length is 15 residues. The V gene end was trimmed by 5 bases and the J gene end by 1 base; junction bases not matched to a gene: 8. Combining the CDR3 with reference TRBV11-2 and TRBJ2-7 gives the whole variable domain EAGVAQSPRYKIIEKRQSVAFWCNPISGHATLYWYQQILGQGPKLLIQFQNNGVVDDSQLPKDRFSAERLKGVDSTLKIQPAKLEDSAVYLCASSTWTGPSYEQYFGPGTRLTVT.